Presented here are 17 T cell receptor beta chains from one specimen sequenced in a study of T cell responses to AZD1222 COVID-19 vaccine. The repertoire was sequenced with immunoSEQ multiplex PCR; TCRdb's copy has only in-frame clones and lacks some. The table shows roughly 200,000 clones, with around 88% occurring only once. The sequenced sample was peripheral blood, obtained on day 0 of AZD1222 vaccination. The source of these receptors is an adult in good health.

The chain uses TRBV29-1 and TRBJ2-7; TRBD1 aligns across 7 bases. This CDR3 contains 12 residues. Trimming took 4 bases from V and 7 from J; bases not matched to a gene: 7. CDR1 and CDR2 from the germline V gene are SQVTM and ANQGSEA. The CDR3 here is CSVVPTGAEQYF. CDR3 nucleotide sequence: TGCAGCGTTGTACCCACAGGGGCAGAGCAGTACTTC.

This chain links TRBV6-5 with TRBJ1-2; D unresolved. CDR3 length: 13 amino acids. V was trimmed by 4 bases and J by 4 bases, leaving 10 bases between them. Germline values: CDR1 MNHEY, CDR2 SVGAGI. In DNA, the CDR3 is TGTGCCAGCAGTTCTTACTATTTCTATGGCTACACCTTC. Protein: CASSSYYFYGYTF.

This chain links TRBV6-1 with TRBJ2-7; no reliable D call. There are 10 residues in the CDR3. Trimming cost V 2 bases and J 9 bases, with 5 bases left between them. In germline, CDR1 is MNHNS, CDR2 SASEGT. As DNA, the CDR3 is TGTGCCAGCAGTGAAAGAGGGCAGTACTTC. As protein: CASSERGQYF.

This clone has only a few counts. The V gene is TRBV7-2, the J gene TRBJ2-7; maybe TRBD2 (7 bases). Germline V CDR1 and CDR2: SGHTA, FQGNSA. The CDR3 has 15 amino acids. Trimming stripped 2 bases from V and 6 bases from J, with 17 bases between. The CDR3 sequence: CASSLWGGVGSEQYF. The CDR3 DNA is TGTGCCAGCAGCTTATGGGGGGGCGTTGGATCCGAGCAGTACTTC. Supplemented by reference TRBV7-2 and TRBJ2-7, the full variable domain reads GAGVSQSPSNKVTEKGKDVELRCDPISGHTALYWYRQSLGQGLEFLIYFQGNSAPDKSGLPSDRFSAERTGGSVSTLTIQRTQQEDSAVYLCASSLWGGVGSEQYFGPGTRLTVT.

The rearrangement joins TRBV30 to TRBJ1-2; TRBD1 matches at 10 bases. Germline V gives CDR1 GTSNPN, CDR2 SVGIG (reference sequence). This CDR3 comprises 15 residues. The ends lost 4 bases at V and 4 bases at J; junction bases unmatched: 9. CDR3 DNA sequence: TGTGCCTGGATCGGGTGGACAGGGGGACTCTATGGCTACACCTTC. Translated: CAWIGWTGGLYGYTF.

The chain recombines TRBV19 with TRBJ1-4, with TRBD1 matching over 7 bases. CDR1 and CDR2 (germline): LNHDA, SQIVND (reference sequence). The CDR3 is made up of 14 amino acids. Trimming cost V 3 bases and J 5 bases; bases outside gene matches: 3. As DNA, the CDR3 is TGTGCCAGTAGTATGGGACAGTTCAATGAAAAACTGTTTTTT. Translation: CASSMGQFNEKLFF.

V gene TRBV5-1 combines with J gene TRBJ1-4; 11 positions match TRBD1. Germline V gene sequence: CDR1 SGHRS, CDR2 YFSETQ. V lost 4 bases, J lost 4 bases, and 3 bases stayed unmatched. The CDR3 extends over 15 amino acids. CDR3 in amino acids: CASSGTGGNNEKLFF. The CDR3 DNA follows: TGCGCCAGCAGCGGGACAGGGGGTAATAATGAAAAACTGTTTTTT.

The chain has TRBV20-1 and TRBJ2-7, with TRBD2 matching over 12 bases. Germline V gene lookup returns CDR1 DFQATT and CDR2 SNEGSKA (reference sequence). The CDR3 has 15 amino acids. The trim removed 3 bases at V and 4 bases at J, leaving 7 bases unmatched. For the CDR3, the DNA is TGCAGTGCTAGTTCGCTAGCGGGGGGGCTGTACGAGCAGTACTTC. This translates into CSASSLAGGLYEQYF.

This clone showed up just a few times. The chain combines TRBV19 with TRBJ1-6; unclear D gene. Trimming stripped 7 bases from V and 5 bases from J, with 12 bases between. Germline CDR1 and CDR2: LNHDA and SQIVND (reference sequence). The CDR3 runs 14 residues. The DNA for the CDR3 is TGTGCCAGTAATCAGGTTCGCGATAATTCACCCCTCCACTTT. It yields the protein CASNQVRDNSPLHF.

The rearrangement links TRBV4-2 to TRBJ2-7, with a possible D match to TRBD1 (5 bases). Germline V gene sequence: CDR1 LGHNA, CDR2 YNFKEQ. This CDR3 contains 15 residues. Trimming shortened V by 0 bases and J by 3 bases, and 12 bases separated the two germline ends. CDR3 DNA: TGTGCCAGCAGCCAAGAAGGGCAGGGCCTCTACGAGCAGTACTTC. It codes for CASSQEGQGLYEQYF.

Here the CDR3 reads CASSPRGMNTEAFF. In DNA, the CDR3 is TGTGCCAGCAGTCCTCGGGGCATGAACACTGAAGCTTTCTTT. This rearrangement joins TRBV9 to TRBJ1-1, with D possibly being TRBD1 (5 bases). The CDR3 totals 14 residues. CDR1 is SGDLS and CDR2 is YYNGEE in the germline V gene. V was pared by 5 bases and J by 0 bases, with 11 bases between.

The rearrangement links TRBV27 to TRBJ2-3, with 13 positions matching TRBD2. Germline V gene sequence: CDR1 MNHEY, CDR2 SMNVEV (reference sequence). This CDR3 is built from 17 residues. The V and J ends lost 7 bases and 3 bases, in that order; junction bases with no gene match: 10. The CDR3 nucleotides read TGTGCCAGCAAATACCTACCGGGACTAGCGGGGACAGATACGCAGTATTTT. Translated: CASKYLPGLAGTDTQYF.

The CDR3 is CASSYGGPPDTQYF. Written as DNA, the CDR3 is TGTGCCAGCAGTTACGGGGGGCCCCCAGATACGCAGTATTTT. This rearrangement joins TRBV6-5 to TRBJ2-3; D possibly uses TRBD1 or TRBD2 (6 bases each). Trimming cost V 2 bases and J 4 bases, with 10 bases left between them. The CDR3 covers 14 residues. The germline V gene encodes CDR1 MNHEY and CDR2 SVGAGI.

V is TRBV6-4 and J is TRBJ2-3; 7 bases map to TRBD2. V lost 5 bases to trimming and J lost 3 bases; unmatched junction nucleotides: 2. The CDR3 spans 13 residues. In germline, CDR1 is MRHNA, CDR2 SNTAGT. CDR3 sequence (DNA): TGTGCCAGCAGTAGAGCGGGGACAGATACGCAGTATTTT. Protein: CASSRAGTDTQYF.

The genes are TRBV2 and TRBJ1-5; D gene uncertain. This CDR3 region has 14 residues. V was cut by 1 base and J by 2 bases, with 6 bases left in between. CDR1 and CDR2 from the germline V gene are SNHLY and FYNNEI. CDR3 DNA sequence: TGTGCCAGCAGTGAAGAACTGGGCAATCAGCCCCAGCATTTT. This encodes CASSEELGNQPQHF.

The gene calls are TRBV19 and TRBJ2-7, with D perhaps being TRBD1 or TRBD2 (5 bases each). Germline V gives CDR1 LNHDA, CDR2 SQIVND (reference sequence). The CDR3 is made up of 11 amino acids. Trimming took off 9 bases at V and 2 bases at J, with 8 bases between the two ends. CDR3 DNA: TGTGCCAGCGGGGCGCCCTACGAGCAGTACTTC. This codes for CASGAPYEQYF.

The chain uses TRBV19 and TRBJ2-3; tentative D call: TRBD2 (5 bases). The CDR3 extends over 14 amino acids. Germline V gene lookup returns CDR1 LNHDA and CDR2 SQIVND (reference sequence). The V end was cut by 3 bases, the J end by 1 base, with 8 bases between. The CDR3 region has the DNA TGTGCCAGTAGTATTAGCGATGGCACAGATACGCAGTATTTT. Amino acids: CASSISDGTDTQYF.